The clone carrying this TCR beta chain was detected only a few times. Clones were read by immunoSEQ multiplex PCR, and TCRdb kept only the in-frame ones, dropping some. Of about 210,000 clones detected, around 83% appear once; the ten largest clones hold 20% to 25%. The data are from a study of blood T cell repertoires in COVID-19. Study overall: Italy, Spain and the United States were the sources of the convalescent and acute COVID-19 samples. In each case, the material was cDNA or gDNA derived from T cells, B-cell-depleted T cells, or PBMCs.

Participants, 18 to 89 years old, spanned 25 or so US areas. Cohort allocation depended upon clinical history that participants reported. CDR1 and CDR2 from the germline V gene are SGHAT and FQNNGV. The CDR3 is 11 amino acids. Trimming pared 4 bases from V and 8 bases from J, leaving 8 bases between. This TCR derives from a woman in her forties in a cohort exposed to, infected with or recovered from COVID-19 (not recorded which). Material for sequencing was PBMCs or T cells enriched from blood (not recorded which). The chain couples TRBV11-2 to TRBJ1-2, with D perhaps TRBD1 (6 bases). The CDR3 nucleotides are TGTGCCAGCAGCTCGAGGGGGGGCTACACCTTC. The encoded protein is CASSSRGGYTF. Complete variable domain (other parts from reference TRBV11-2 and TRBJ1-2): EAGVAQSPRYKIIEKRQSVAFWCNPISGHATLYWYQQILGQGPKLLIQFQNNGVVDDSQLPKDRFSAERLKGVDSTLKIQPAKLEDSAVYLCASSSRGGYTFGSGTRLTVV.